The 5 T cell receptor beta chains given below trace back to one sample, sequenced in a study of T-cell memory formation after mild COVID-19. TCRdb re-called the 5' RACE reads with MiXCR, one entry per CDR3 protein. The sample shows a few hundred thousand distinct CDR3 sequences, about 16% of them seen only once. Sequenced input: PBMCs or a T cell subset sorted from them (not recorded which). Receptors were obtained from a man between 18 and 35 years old who had mild COVID-19 (a few samples of this study predate the infection). Cell type and time point are not known.

This chain connects TRBV4-3 to TRBJ1-6, with no clear D. V lost 1 base and J lost 0, with 10 bases in between. There are 17 residues in the CDR3. CDR1 and CDR2 (germline): LGHNA, YSLEER. The CDR3 loop is CASSQVMGSSYNSPLHF. As DNA, the CDR3 is TGCGCCAGCAGCCAAGTTATGGGGAGCTCCTATAATTCACCCCTCCACTTT.

The sample holds a few counts of this clonotype. The chain couples TRBV29-1 to TRBJ2-2; D is uncertain. The V gene lost 7 bases and the J gene lost 4 bases, with 13 bases spanning the gap. The germline V gene encodes CDR1 SQVTM and CDR2 ANQGSEA. This CDR3 has 13 amino acids. The CDR3 here is CSGTGSLTGELFF. The CDR3 nucleotides read TGCAGCGGAACCGGGTCACTCACCGGGGAGCTGTTTTTT.

This clonotype was detected many times. The chain recombines TRBV20-1 with TRBJ2-5, with TRBD1 matching over 8 bases. The CDR3 extends over 14 amino acids. Looked up from germline, CDR1 is DFQATT and CDR2 is SNEGSKA (reference sequence). The V gene end was trimmed by 2 bases and the J gene end by 4 bases; junction bases not matched to a gene: 6. The CDR3 protein is CSARSWTGLETQYF. In DNA form, the CDR3 reads TGCAGTGCTAGATCCTGGACAGGGCTAGAGACCCAGTACTTC.

The V gene is TRBV29-1, the J gene TRBJ1-5, with TRBD1 matching 7 bases. CDR3 length: 13 residues. The germline V gene has CDR1 SQVTM and CDR2 ANQGSEA. After removal of 5 bases from V and 5 bases from J, the junction contained 6 bases not matched to a gene. The CDR3 DNA sequence: TGCAGCGTTTATTCAGGGGGGCATCAGCCCCAGCATTTT. Translation: CSVYSGGHQPQHF.

The gene calls are TRBV12-5 and TRBJ1-1; no firm D call. Germline V gene sequence: CDR1 LGHNT, CDR2 FRNRAP. Trimming took 4 bases from V and 10 from J, leaving 13 bases between them. This CDR3 comprises 12 residues. CDR3 in amino acids: CASGWGQSLAFF. The CDR3 nucleotides are TGTGCTAGTGGTTGGGGTCAGTCCTTAGCTTTCTTT.